What follows are 32 T cell receptor beta chains derived from one specimen sequenced in a study of identical twins. One entry per CDR3 protein, called by TCRdb with MiXCR from the 5' RACE reads. The repertoire holds over 550,000 distinct CDR3 sequences, with under 8.5% as singletons. The same data also went into a second study, on yellow fever vaccine responses in identical twins.

Material: PBMCs. The receptors derive from a woman aged 18-29 years in good health.

This clonotype came up many times. The chain uses TRBV6-5 and TRBJ1-2, with a tentative D call TRBD1 (6 bases). The germline V and J ends were trimmed by 6 bases and 4 bases, with 9 bases remaining between them. This CDR3 has 12 amino acids. CDR1 is MNHEY and CDR2 is SVGAGI in the germline V gene. The CDR3 DNA follows: TGTGCCAGCAGGGACAGAAGCTATGGCTACACCTTC. Its translation: CASRDRSYGYTF.

This clonotype has at least ten counts. The chain couples TRBV5-1 to TRBJ1-1; D gene uncertain. The V and J ends lost 4 bases and 0 bases respectively, with 13 bases between them. Germline CDR1 is SGHRS and CDR2 is YFSETQ. The CDR3 is made up of 15 amino acids. The CDR3 loop reads CASSLTLGMNTEAFF. The CDR3 nucleotides are TGCGCCAGCAGCCTAACTCTGGGGATGAACACTGAAGCTTTCTTT.

The chain links TRBV29-1 to TRBJ2-7, with D possibly TRBD2 on 6 matching bases. V shed 4 bases and J shed 3 bases, with 13 bases lying between them. The CDR3 extends over 13 amino acids. Germline CDR1 reads SQVTM; CDR2 reads ANQGSEA. The chain's CDR3 is CSVVAGISYEQYF. DNA of the CDR3: TGCAGCGTTGTGGCGGGGATAAGCTACGAGCAGTACTTC.

Written as DNA, the CDR3 is TGTGCCAGCAGTAAACTAGTCTTGGAGTACTTC. Translated, it gives CASSKLVLEYF. V gene TRBV6-4 combines with J gene TRBJ2-7, with a possible D match to TRBD2 (5 bases). Germline V gene sequence: CDR1 MRHNA, CDR2 SNTAGT. The CDR3 loop spans 11 amino acids. Trimming stripped 5 bases from V and 11 bases from J, with 13 bases between.

V gene TRBV24-1 combines with J gene TRBJ2-7; D perhaps matches TRBD2 (5 bases). Germline values: CDR1 KGHDR, CDR2 SFDVKD. The CDR3 has 12 amino acids. Trimming removed 0 bases at V and 6 bases at J, with 5 bases between. The CDR3 loop reads CATSDLGGEQYF. The CDR3 coding sequence is TGTGCCACCAGTGATTTGGGAGGCGAGCAGTACTTC.

This CDR3 is CSVEGPGQGYGYTF. The CDR3 DNA reads as TGCAGCGTTGAAGGACCGGGACAGGGATATGGCTACACCTTC. The J gene is TRBJ1-2, the V gene TRBV29-1; 9 bases line up with TRBD1. The CDR3 length is 14 residues. V gave up 1 base and J gave up 5 bases; unmatched junction bases: 5. Germline CDR1 and CDR2: SQVTM and ANQGSEA.

A few counts support this clonotype. This chain links TRBV5-1 with TRBJ2-7; 8 positions match TRBD2. Germline V gene sequence: CDR1 SGHRS, CDR2 YFSETQ. The CDR3 runs 14 residues. J lost 2 bases, V lost 2 bases, and 3 bases had no gene match. The CDR3 here is CASSFSGAAYEQYF. The CDR3, as DNA: TGCGCCAGCAGCTTTAGCGGGGCCGCCTACGAGCAGTACTTC.

This clonotype was observed a handful of times. CDR3 bases: TGTGCCAGCAGCCGGGACAGGGCTGAGCAGTTCTTC. This encodes CASSRDRAEQFF. The chain joins TRBV6-5 to TRBJ2-1, with 9 bases aligning to TRBD1. After removal of 6 bases from V and 9 bases from J, the junction contained 3 bases not matched to a gene. From germline, CDR1 is MNHEY and CDR2 SVGAGI. CDR3 length equals 12 residues.

This clonotype was observed at least ten times. The V call is TRBV3-1, the J call TRBJ2-5, with 8 positions matching TRBD2. CDR1 and CDR2 (germline): LGHDT, YNNKEL (reference sequence). The V and J ends lost 2 bases and 3 bases, in that order; junction bases with no gene match: 11. The CDR3 extends over 17 amino acids. The CDR3 sequence: CASSQPVSGRGEETQYF. As DNA, the CDR3 is TGTGCCAGCAGCCAACCCGTCAGCGGGAGAGGGGAAGAGACCCAGTACTTC.

The rearrangement joins TRBV5-1 to TRBJ2-2, with D perhaps matching TRBD1 or TRBD2 (5 bases each). Germline V gives CDR1 SGHRS, CDR2 YFSETQ. This CDR3 is built from 14 residues. V lost 0 bases, J lost 6 bases, and 9 bases lay in between. CDR3 bases: TGCGCCAGCAGCTTGGTAGAGGGGTCCGGGGAGCTGTTTTTT. Translated: CASSLVEGSGELFF.

This rearrangement joins TRBV7-6 to TRBJ2-1; D is ambiguous. The ends were cut back, 5 bases at V and 9 bases at J, with 14 bases in the middle. The CDR3 covers 13 residues. The germline gives CDR1 SGHVS, CDR2 FNYEAQ. The CDR3 DNA reads as TGTGCCAGCAGCCCGAGAGCCACGACTGAGCAGTTCTTC. It translates to CASSPRATTEQFF.

This clonotype showed up many times. The chain employs TRBV12-3 or TRBV12-4 and TRBJ1-1, with D perhaps matching TRBD1 (5 bases). This CDR3 is 13 amino acids long. V dropped 6 bases and J dropped 6 bases, with 14 bases sitting between them. CDR3 coding DNA: TGTGCCAGCAGGGGGGTAGTAGGGGCTGAAGCTTTCTTT. Amino acid sequence: CASRGVVGAEAFF.

Ten or more counts support this clonotype. V and J are TRBV29-1 and TRBJ2-1; unclear D gene. The ends were cut back, 4 bases at V and 2 bases at J, with 9 bases in the middle. Germline V lookup: CDR1 SQVTM, CDR2 ANQGSEA. The length of the CDR3 is 13 residues. CDR3 sequence (DNA): TGCAGCGTTGCAACGGCGACCTACAATGAGCAGTTCTTC. Translation gives CSVATATYNEQFF.

At least ten counts were recorded for this clonotype. This chain links TRBV20-1 with TRBJ2-1, with 14 bases identical to TRBD2. CDR1 DFQATT and CDR2 SNEGSKA come from the germline V gene (reference sequence). With 5 bases clipped from V and 6 bases from J, the junction kept 3 bases outside the gene matches. The CDR3 runs 14 residues. The CDR3 DNA reads as TGCAGTGCTCTCGGGACTAGCGGGAGCAATGAGCAGTTCTTC. Translating gives CSALGTSGSNEQFF.

Many counts were recorded for this clonotype. The J gene is TRBJ2-7, the V gene TRBV5-1; no clear D gene. Germline V CDR1 and CDR2: SGHRS, YFSETQ. Trimming pared 0 bases from V and 6 bases from J, leaving 10 bases between. This CDR3 is built from 13 residues. CDR3 bases: TGCGCCAGCAGCTTGGAAGGGTGGAGCGAGCAGTACGTC. Protein product: CASSLEGWSEQYV.

This clonotype was seen only a few times. The rearrangement links TRBV7-9 to TRBJ1-2, with 8 bases matching TRBD1. V was clipped by 2 bases and J by 3 bases; unmatched bases: 8. The CDR3 spans 16 residues. CDR1 and CDR2 from the germline V gene are SEHNR and FQNEAQ (reference sequence). The CDR3 protein is CASSLTTGGGYYGYTF. As DNA, the CDR3 is TGTGCCAGCAGCTTAACCACAGGGGGGGGGTACTATGGCTACACCTTC.

This clonotype showed up many times. CDR3 loop: CASSFSGQLYNEQFF. CDR3 DNA sequence: TGTGCCAGCAGCTTCTCGGGACAGTTATACAATGAGCAGTTCTTC. The chain carries TRBV5-5 and TRBJ2-1, with 7 bases matching TRBD1. This CDR3 spans 15 amino acids. Unmatched junction bases numbered 6, after V lost 2 bases and J lost 4 bases. Germline-derived CDR1 and CDR2 are SGHKS and YYEKEE (reference sequence).

The chain couples TRBV7-6 to TRBJ2-3, with 7 bases aligning to TRBD2. Trimming removed 3 bases from V and 3 bases from J; junction bases left unmatched: 9. Germline V gene sequence: CDR1 SGHVS, CDR2 FNYEAQ. The CDR3 has 16 amino acids. The CDR3 sequence is CASSFGTASGTDTQYF. In DNA form, the CDR3 reads TGTGCCAGCAGCTTTGGGACTGCTAGCGGTACAGATACGCAGTATTTT.

As concerns this clonotype: This may come from a read error, since a much larger clone is one base off. The chain carries TRBV20-1 and TRBJ2-1; D remains ambiguous. CDR1 is DFQATT and CDR2 is SNEGSKA in the germline V gene (reference sequence). The CDR3 consists of 13 residues. CDR3 loop: CGAQRQGYNEQFF. CDR3 DNA: TGCGGTGCCCAGCGTCAAGGTTACAATGAGCAGTTCTTC.

This clonotype showed up just a few times. The chain recombines TRBV4-1 with TRBJ2-1; TRBD2 matches 8 bases. V lost 5 bases and J lost 0; bases outside the gene matches: 6. CDR1 MGHRA and CDR2 YSYEKL come from the germline V gene. The CDR3 has 16 residues. As DNA, the CDR3 is TGCGCCAGCAGCTCAACTAGCGGCCGCTCCTACAATGAGCAGTTCTTC. The encoded protein is CASSSTSGRSYNEQFF.

J is TRBJ2-5 and V is TRBV11-2; no clear D gene. V was cut by 4 bases and J by 0 bases, with 9 bases left in between. This CDR3 is 14 amino acids long. CDR1 SGHAT and CDR2 FQNNGV come from the germline V gene. The DNA of the CDR3 is TGTGCCAGCAGCTCAGGACCGAACCAAGAGACCCAGTACTTC. Amino acid sequence: CASSSGPNQETQYF. Supplemented by reference TRBV11-2 and TRBJ2-5, the full variable domain reads EAGVAQSPRYKIIEKRQSVAFWCNPISGHATLYWYQQILGQGPKLLIQFQNNGVVDDSQLPKDRFSAERLKGVDSTLKIQPAKLEDSAVYLCASSSGPNQETQYFGPGTRLLVL.

The gene calls are TRBV6-1 and TRBJ2-5; TRBD1 agrees at 7 bases. CDR1 is MNHNS, CDR2 SASEGT, per germline. The CDR3 length is 15 residues. V lost 6 bases, J lost 2 bases, and 9 bases stayed unmatched. CDR3 residues: CASSPGQQLQETQYF. The CDR3 DNA reads TGTGCCAGCAGCCCGGGACAGCAACTACAAGAGACCCAGTACTTC.

This clonotype was counted many times. The rearrangement uses TRBV24-1 and TRBJ2-3; a possible D gene is TRBD1 (6 bases). V was clipped by 7 bases and J by 6 bases, with 19 bases between them. Germline assignment: CDR1 KGHDR and CDR2 SFDVKD. This CDR3 comprises 15 residues. CDR3 residues: CATSSRDTYLDTQYF. The CDR3 nucleotides are TGTGCCACCAGCTCCCGGGACACCTACTTGGATACGCAGTATTTT.

This clonotype came up a few times. The V and J genes are TRBV4-2 and TRBJ2-7, with a tentative D call TRBD2 (6 bases). V dropped 3 bases and J dropped 0 bases, with 18 bases sitting between them. Germline V gene sequence: CDR1 LGHNA, CDR2 YNFKEQ. The CDR3 totals 17 residues. The CDR3 sequence is CASSQTASVPNSYEQYF. The CDR3 DNA follows: TGTGCCAGCAGCCAGACCGCTAGCGTTCCCAACTCCTACGAGCAGTACTTC.

This clonotype was counted ten times or more. The rearrangement uses TRBV12-3 or TRBV12-4 and TRBJ1-1; 8 nucleotides match TRBD1. The length of the CDR3 is 16 residues. V lost 3 bases and J lost 2; bases outside the gene matches: 8. Written as DNA, the CDR3 is TGTGCCAGCAGTTTTTCCCCGACAGGGGTAAACACTGAAGCTTTCTTT. Its translation is CASSFSPTGVNTEAFF.

This clonotype was picked up a small number of times. The rearrangement joins TRBV6-2 or TRBV6-3 to TRBJ2-2; D perhaps matches TRBD1 (6 bases). Germline V gene sequence: CDR1 MNHEY, CDR2 SVGEGT. CDR3 length equals 13 residues. Between the trimmed V and J ends, which lost 6 bases and 10 bases, there was a span of 15 bases. CDR3 region: CASRSTRTEELFF. The CDR3 nucleotides read TGTGCCAGCAGAAGCACTAGGACAGAGGAGCTGTTTTTT.

This chain uses TRBV7-9 with TRBJ1-6, with TRBD1 identical over 7 bases. Trimming removed 1 base from V and 6 bases from J; junction bases left unmatched: 3. Germline CDR1 SEHNR, CDR2 FQNEAQ (reference sequence). The CDR3 sequence is 15 residues long. Here the CDR3 reads CASSLDGTVNSPLHF. DNA of the CDR3: TGTGCCAGCAGCTTAGACGGGACAGTTAATTCACCCCTCCACTTT.

This clonotype was detected ten times or more. J is TRBJ2-1 and V is TRBV15; TRBD2 is a possible D gene (6 bases). Looked up from germline, CDR1 is LNHNV and CDR2 is YYDKDF (reference sequence). The V gene lost 0 bases and the J gene lost 6 bases, with 12 bases spanning the gap. CDR3 length: 15 residues. This chain's CDR3 is CATSRDRAGSNEQFF. The CDR3 coding sequence is TGTGCCACCAGCAGAGATCGAGCGGGTTCCAATGAGCAGTTCTTC.

This chain connects TRBV7-9 to TRBJ1-5; 7 bases align to TRBD1. Germline loops: CDR1 SEHNR, CDR2 FQNEAQ (reference sequence). The CDR3 spans 15 residues. Germline trimming cut 2 bases from V and 2 bases from J; bases unmatched to any gene: 3. The chain's CDR3 is CASSLNTGGNQPQHF. CDR3 in DNA: TGTGCCAGCAGCTTAAATACAGGGGGCAATCAGCCCCAGCATTTT. The entire variable domain, with the rest obtained from reference TRBV7-9 and TRBJ1-5, is as follows: DTGVSQNPRHKITKRGQNVTFRCDPISEHNRLYWYRQTLGQGPEFLTYFQNEAQLEKSRLLSDRFSAERPKGSFSTLEIQRTEQGDSAMYLCASSLNTGGNQPQHFGDGTRLSIL.

The J gene is TRBJ1-1, the V gene TRBV11-2, with D uncertain. This CDR3 comprises 17 residues. V was cut by 0 bases and J by 7 bases, with 21 bases left in between. Germline V lookup: CDR1 SGHAT, CDR2 FQNNGV. The CDR3 loop reads CASSLDPARAAQIEAFF. The CDR3 nucleotides are TGTGCCAGCAGCTTAGACCCCGCCCGGGCGGCCCAGATTGAAGCTTTCTTT.

This clonotype was counted many times. The gene calls are TRBV7-9 and TRBJ1-1; D is unresolved. The CDR3 loop spans 12 amino acids. V was shortened by 8 bases and J by 7 bases, with 14 bases between the two germline ends. From germline, CDR1 is SEHNR and CDR2 FQNEAQ (reference sequence). The CDR3 nucleotides read TGTGCCAGCCGGAATGGCGCGGATGAAGCTTTCTTT. It specifies CASRNGADEAFF.

CDR3 loop: CASSPKWTSGRLYF. The CDR3 coding sequence is TGTGCCAGCAGTCCTAAATGGACTAGCGGAAGGCTATACTTC. The J gene is TRBJ2-7, the V gene TRBV6-1; 10 bases are a match to TRBD2. CDR3 length equals 14 residues. With 5 bases clipped from V and 13 bases from J, the junction kept 14 bases outside the gene matches. The germline V gene has CDR1 MNHNS and CDR2 SASEGT.